This paragraph covers one T cell receptor (beta chain) sequence. As yet, its antigen is unknown. Treatment meaning: approximately 9-day PBMC culture with coronavirus spike peptide pools or control peptides (ViraFEST assay). Investigators obtained the unexposed donor's CD4+ T cells before the COVID-19 pandemic (2011-2018). This specimen belongs to a study of vaccination and CD4 T cells after COVID-19. In the study overall: Samples taken post-COVID came a median 101 days after diagnosis, ranging from 35 to 161.

The Oncomine TCR Beta short-read assay sequenced DNA from cultured CD4+ T cells. In TCRdb, the PCR reads were re-called with MiXCR into one record per CDR3 protein. The sample shows 4,000 to 5,500 distinct CDR3 sequences, around three fifths of them seen only once. Germline lookup yields CDR1 SNHLY and CDR2 FYNNEI. This CDR3 contains 13 residues. V was cut by 6 bases and J by 3 bases, with 11 bases left in between. Sequencing was performed on CD4+ T cells from blood, cultured in vitro. The rearrangement joins TRBV2 to TRBJ1-2, with no clear D. The receptor was isolated from a human donor in good health. The CDR3 bases are TGTGCCAGCAGGGCAGGACGGTACTATGGCTACACCTTC. Translation: CASRAGRYYGYTF.